The source of this T cell receptor beta chain is a study of vaccination and CD4 T cells after COVID-19. Background on the study: Diagnosis preceded the drawing of post-COVID samples by a median approximately 96 days (range 35 to 161). Collection of post-vaccine samples followed dose two by a median approximately 69 days, spanning a range of 14 to 241.

Time point reported: late sampling 161 to 241 days after vaccination in a few convalescent patients. Documented treatment: roughly ten-day PBMC culture with coronavirus spike peptide pools or control peptides (ViraFEST assay). ViraFEST used peptide pools to expand antigen-specific T cells and subsequently sequenced their TCRs. The CDR3 is made up of 13 amino acids. CDR1 is SGHAT, CDR2 FQNNGV, per germline. Trimming left V 5 bases short and J 0 bases short, with 7 bases between. Sequencing of DNA taken from cultured CD4+ T cells relied on the Oncomine TCR Beta short-read assay. After culture, CD4+ T cells served as the source for genomic DNA extraction. Each CDR3 protein is one row after TCRdb ran MiXCR on the PCR reads. This table holds tens of thousands of distinct CDR3 sequences, 28% found once. With respect to this clonotype: Antigen specificity is unknown.

The V call is TRBV11-2, the J call TRBJ2-5, with D uncertain. The sample consisted of CD4+ T cells from blood, cultured in vitro, taken about 7 months after SARS-CoV-2 vaccination. The sequence was obtained from a human donor who had recovered from COVID-19. The CDR3 DNA reads TGTGCCAGCAGCGCAGGATACCAAGAGACCCAGTACTTC. It translates to CASSAGYQETQYF.